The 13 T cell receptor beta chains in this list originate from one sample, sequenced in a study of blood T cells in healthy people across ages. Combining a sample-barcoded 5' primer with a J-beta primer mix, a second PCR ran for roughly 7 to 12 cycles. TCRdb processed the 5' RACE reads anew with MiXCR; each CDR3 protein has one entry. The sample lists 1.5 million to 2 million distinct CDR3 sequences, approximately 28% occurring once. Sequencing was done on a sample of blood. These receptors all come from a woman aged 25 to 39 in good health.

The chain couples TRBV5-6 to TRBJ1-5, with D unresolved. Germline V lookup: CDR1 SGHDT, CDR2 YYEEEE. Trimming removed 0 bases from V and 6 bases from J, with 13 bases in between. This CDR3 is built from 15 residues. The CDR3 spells CASSLGGIFRQPQHF. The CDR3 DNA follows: TGTGCCAGCAGCTTGGGAGGTATTTTTCGTCAGCCCCAGCATTTT.

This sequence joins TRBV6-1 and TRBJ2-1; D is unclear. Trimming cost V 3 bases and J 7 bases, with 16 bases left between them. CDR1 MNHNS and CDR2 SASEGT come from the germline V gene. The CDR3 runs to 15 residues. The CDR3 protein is CASSDASTSRNEQFF. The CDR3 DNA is TGTGCCAGCAGTGATGCCTCCACCTCAAGGAATGAGCAGTTCTTC.

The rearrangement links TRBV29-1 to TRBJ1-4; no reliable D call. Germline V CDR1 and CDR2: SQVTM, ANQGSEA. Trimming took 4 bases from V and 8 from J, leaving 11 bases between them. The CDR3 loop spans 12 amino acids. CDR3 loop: CSVGWPGEKLFF. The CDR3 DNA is TGCAGCGTTGGTTGGCCTGGGGAAAAACTGTTTTTT.

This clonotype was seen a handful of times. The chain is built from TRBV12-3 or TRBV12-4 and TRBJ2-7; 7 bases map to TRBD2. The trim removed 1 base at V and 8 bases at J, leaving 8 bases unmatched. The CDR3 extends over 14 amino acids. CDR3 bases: TGTGCCAGCAGTTTAGGGGGGGAGGGCAGAAAGCAGTACTTC. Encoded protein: CASSLGGEGRKQYF.

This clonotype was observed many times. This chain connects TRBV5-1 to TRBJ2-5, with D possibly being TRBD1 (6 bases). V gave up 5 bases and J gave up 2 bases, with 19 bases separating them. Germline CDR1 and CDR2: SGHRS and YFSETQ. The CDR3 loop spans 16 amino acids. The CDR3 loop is CASRLAAGQRQETQYF. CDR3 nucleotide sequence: TGCGCCAGCAGGTTAGCCGCCGGACAGCGACAAGAGACCCAGTACTTC.

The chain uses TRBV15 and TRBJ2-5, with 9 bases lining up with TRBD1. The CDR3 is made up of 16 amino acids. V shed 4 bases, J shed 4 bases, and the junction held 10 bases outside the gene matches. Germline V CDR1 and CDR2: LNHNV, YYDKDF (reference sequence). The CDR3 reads CATSKGTGQGLETQYF. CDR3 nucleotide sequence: TGTGCCACCAGCAAGGGGACAGGACAGGGGCTAGAGACCCAGTACTTC.

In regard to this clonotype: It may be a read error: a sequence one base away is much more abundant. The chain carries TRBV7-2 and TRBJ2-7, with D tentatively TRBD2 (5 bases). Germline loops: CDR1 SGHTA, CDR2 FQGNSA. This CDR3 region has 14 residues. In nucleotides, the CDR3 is TGTGCCGGCAGCTTAGACGGACTTTCTGACGAGCAGTACTTC. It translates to CAGSLDGLSDEQYF.

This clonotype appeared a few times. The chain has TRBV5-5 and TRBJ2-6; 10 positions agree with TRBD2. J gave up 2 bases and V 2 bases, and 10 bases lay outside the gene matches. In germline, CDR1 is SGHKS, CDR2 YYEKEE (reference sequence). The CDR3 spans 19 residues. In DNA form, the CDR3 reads TGTGCCAGCAGCTTTGATTCTAGCGGGAGAGGGCCTGGGGCCAACGTCCTGACTTTC. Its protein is CASSFDSSGRGPGANVLTF. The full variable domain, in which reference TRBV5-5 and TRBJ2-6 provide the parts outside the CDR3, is DAGVTQSPTHLIKTRGQQVTLRCSPISGHKSVSWYQQVLGQGPQFIFQYYEKEERGRGNFPDRFSARQFPNYSSELNVNALLLGDSALYLCASSFDSSGRGPGANVLTFGAGSRLTVL.

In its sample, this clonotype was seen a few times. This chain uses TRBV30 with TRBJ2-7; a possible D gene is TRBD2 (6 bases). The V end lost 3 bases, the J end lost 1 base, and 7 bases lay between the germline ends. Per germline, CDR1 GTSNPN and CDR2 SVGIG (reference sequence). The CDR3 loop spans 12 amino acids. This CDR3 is CAWREGSYEQYF. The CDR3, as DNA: TGTGCCTGGAGGGAGGGATCCTACGAGCAGTACTTC. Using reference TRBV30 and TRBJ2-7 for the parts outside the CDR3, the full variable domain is SQTIHQWPATLVQPVGSPLSLECTVEGTSNPNLYWYRQAAGRGLQLLFYSVGIGQISSEVPQNLSASRPQDRQFILSSKKLLLSDSGFYLCAWREGSYEQYFGPGTRLTVT.

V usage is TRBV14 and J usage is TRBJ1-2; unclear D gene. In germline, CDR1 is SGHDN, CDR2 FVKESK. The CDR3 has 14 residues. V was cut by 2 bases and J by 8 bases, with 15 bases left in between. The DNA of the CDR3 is TGTGCCAGCAGCCAAACTACTATTCCCCGAGGCTACACCTTC. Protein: CASSQTTIPRGYTF.

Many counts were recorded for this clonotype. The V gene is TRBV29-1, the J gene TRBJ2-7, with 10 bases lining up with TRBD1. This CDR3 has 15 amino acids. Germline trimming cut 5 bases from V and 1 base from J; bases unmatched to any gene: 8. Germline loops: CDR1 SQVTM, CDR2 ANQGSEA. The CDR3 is CSVSNRDRGSYEQYF. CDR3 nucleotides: TGCAGCGTTAGTAACCGGGACAGGGGATCCTACGAGCAGTACTTC.

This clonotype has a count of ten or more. In DNA form, the CDR3 reads TGTGCCAGCAGAGATCTCCGGGGCAGAGAGACCCAGTACTTC. Its protein product is CASRDLRGRETQYF. J is TRBJ2-5 and V is TRBV11-2, with D possibly being TRBD1 or TRBD2 (5 bases each). From germline, CDR1 is SGHAT and CDR2 FQNNGV. This CDR3 contains 14 residues. Trimming stripped 6 bases from V and 4 bases from J, with 15 bases between.

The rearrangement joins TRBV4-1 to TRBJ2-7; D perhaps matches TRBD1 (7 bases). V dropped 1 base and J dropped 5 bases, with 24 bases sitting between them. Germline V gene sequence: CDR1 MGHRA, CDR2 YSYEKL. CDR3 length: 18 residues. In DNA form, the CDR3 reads TGCGCCAGCAGCCAAGTGGGACGGGGGAAAGGGGGCCGAGACGAGCAGTACTTC. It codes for CASSQVGRGKGGRDEQYF.